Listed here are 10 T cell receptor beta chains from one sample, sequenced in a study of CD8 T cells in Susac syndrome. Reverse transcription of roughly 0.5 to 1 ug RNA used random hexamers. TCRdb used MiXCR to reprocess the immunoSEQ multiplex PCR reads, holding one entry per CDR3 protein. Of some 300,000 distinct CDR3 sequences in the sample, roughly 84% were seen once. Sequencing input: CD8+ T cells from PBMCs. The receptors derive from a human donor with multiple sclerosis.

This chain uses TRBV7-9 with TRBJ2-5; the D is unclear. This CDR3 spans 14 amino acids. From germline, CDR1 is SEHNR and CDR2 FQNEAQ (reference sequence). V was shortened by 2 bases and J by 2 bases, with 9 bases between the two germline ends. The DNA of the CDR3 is TGTGCCAGCAGCTTAAAGGCTCTGCAAGAGACCCAGTACTTC. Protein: CASSLKALQETQYF.

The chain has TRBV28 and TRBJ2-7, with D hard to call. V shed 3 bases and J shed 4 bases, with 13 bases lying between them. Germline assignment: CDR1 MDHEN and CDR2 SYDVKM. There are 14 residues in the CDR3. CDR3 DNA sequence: TGTGCCAGCAGTTTGAGGAGCCGTACGTACGAGCAGTACTTC. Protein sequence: CASSLRSRTYEQYF.

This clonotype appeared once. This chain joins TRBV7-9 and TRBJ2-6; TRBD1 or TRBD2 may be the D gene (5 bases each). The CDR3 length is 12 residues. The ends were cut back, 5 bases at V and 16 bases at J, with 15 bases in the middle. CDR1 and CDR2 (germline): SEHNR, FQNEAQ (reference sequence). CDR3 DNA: TGTGCCAGCAGCCGGAAAGGGACCTTTCTGACTTTC. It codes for CASSRKGTFLTF.

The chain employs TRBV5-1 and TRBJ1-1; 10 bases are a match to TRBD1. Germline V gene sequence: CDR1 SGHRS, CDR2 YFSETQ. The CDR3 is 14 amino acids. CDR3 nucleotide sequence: TGCGCAAGCTGGGACAGGGGCTTTAGTACTGAAGCTTTCTTT. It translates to CASWDRGFSTEAFF.

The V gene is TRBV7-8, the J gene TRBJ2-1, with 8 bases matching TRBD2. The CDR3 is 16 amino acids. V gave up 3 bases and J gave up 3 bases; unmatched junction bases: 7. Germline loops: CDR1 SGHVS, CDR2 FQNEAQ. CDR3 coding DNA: TGTGCCAGCAGCTTCTTTAGCGGGACCGTCTACAATGAGCAGTTCTTC. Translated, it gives CASSFFSGTVYNEQFF. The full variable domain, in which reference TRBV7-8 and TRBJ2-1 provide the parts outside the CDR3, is GAGVSQSPRYKVAKRGQDVALRCDPISGHVSLFWYQQALGQGPEFLTYFQNEAQLDKSGLPSDRFFAERPEGSVSTLKIQRTQQEDSAVYLCASSFFSGTVYNEQFFGPGTRLTVL.

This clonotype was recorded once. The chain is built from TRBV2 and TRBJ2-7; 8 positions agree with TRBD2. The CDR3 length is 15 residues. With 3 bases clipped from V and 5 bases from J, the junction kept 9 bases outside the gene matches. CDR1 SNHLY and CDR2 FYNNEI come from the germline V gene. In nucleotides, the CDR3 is TGTGCCAGCAGTGACGCACGGGAGGGAGGGAACGAGCAGTACTTC. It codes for CASSDAREGGNEQYF.

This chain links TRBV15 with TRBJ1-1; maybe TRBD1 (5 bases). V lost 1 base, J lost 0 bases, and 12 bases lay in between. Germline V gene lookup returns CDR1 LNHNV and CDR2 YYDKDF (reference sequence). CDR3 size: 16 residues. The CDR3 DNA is TGTGCCACCAGCAGAGGAATCCAGGGCATGAACACTGAAGCTTTCTTT. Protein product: CATSRGIQGMNTEAFF.

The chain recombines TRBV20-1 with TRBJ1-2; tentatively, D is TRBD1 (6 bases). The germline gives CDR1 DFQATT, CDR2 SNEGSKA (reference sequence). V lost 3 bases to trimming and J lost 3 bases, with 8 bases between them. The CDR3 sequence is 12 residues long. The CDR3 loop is CSARGGDYGYTF. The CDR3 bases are TGCAGTGCTAGGGGGGGCGACTATGGCTACACCTTC.

CDR3 sequence reads: CATSSGGVEAFF. CDR3 sequence (DNA): TGTGCCACCAGCAGTGGGGGGGTGGAAGCTTTCTTT. This chain joins TRBV15 and TRBJ1-1, with D possibly being TRBD1 (5 bases). V lost 3 bases and J 8 bases, leaving 10 bases between the germline ends. Germline values: CDR1 LNHNV, CDR2 YYDKDF (reference sequence). The CDR3 has 12 residues.

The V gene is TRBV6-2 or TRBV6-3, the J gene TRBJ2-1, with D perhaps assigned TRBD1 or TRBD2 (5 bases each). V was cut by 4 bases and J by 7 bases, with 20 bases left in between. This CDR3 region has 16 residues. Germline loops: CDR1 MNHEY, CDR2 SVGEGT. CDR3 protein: CASSWVDRDASNEQFF. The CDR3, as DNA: TGTGCCAGCAGTTGGGTAGACCGGGACGCCTCTAATGAGCAGTTCTTC.